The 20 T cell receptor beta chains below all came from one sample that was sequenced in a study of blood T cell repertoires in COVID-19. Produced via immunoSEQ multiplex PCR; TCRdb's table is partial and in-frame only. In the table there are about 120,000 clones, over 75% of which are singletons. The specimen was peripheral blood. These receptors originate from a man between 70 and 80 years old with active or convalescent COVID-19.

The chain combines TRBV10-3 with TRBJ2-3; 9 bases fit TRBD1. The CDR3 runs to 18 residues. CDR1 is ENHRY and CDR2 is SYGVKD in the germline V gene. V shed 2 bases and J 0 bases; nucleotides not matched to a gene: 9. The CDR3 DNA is TGTGCCATCAGTGAGGTAGGACAGGGGTCAACTAGCACAGATACGCAGTATTTT. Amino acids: CAISEVGQGSTSTDTQYF.

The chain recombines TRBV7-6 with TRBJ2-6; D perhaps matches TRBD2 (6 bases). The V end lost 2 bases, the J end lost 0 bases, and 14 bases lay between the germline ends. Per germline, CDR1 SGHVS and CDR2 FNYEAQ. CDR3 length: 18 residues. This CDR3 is CASSLRQGGDSGANVLTF. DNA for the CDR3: TGTGCCAGCAGCTTAAGGCAGGGCGGGGACTCTGGGGCCAACGTCCTGACTTTC.

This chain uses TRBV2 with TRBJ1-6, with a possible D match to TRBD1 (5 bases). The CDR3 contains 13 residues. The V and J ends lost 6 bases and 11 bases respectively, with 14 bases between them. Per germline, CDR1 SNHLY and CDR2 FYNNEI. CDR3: CASSPTVLTPLHF. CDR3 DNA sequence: TGTGCCAGCAGCCCGACAGTGTTGACACCCCTCCACTTT. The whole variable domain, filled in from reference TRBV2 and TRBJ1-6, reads EPEVTQTPSHQVTQMGQEVILRCVPISNHLYFYWYRQILGQKVEFLVSFYNNEISEKSEIFDDQFSVERPDGSNFTLKIRSTKLEDSAMYFCASSPTVLTPLHFGNGTRLTVT.

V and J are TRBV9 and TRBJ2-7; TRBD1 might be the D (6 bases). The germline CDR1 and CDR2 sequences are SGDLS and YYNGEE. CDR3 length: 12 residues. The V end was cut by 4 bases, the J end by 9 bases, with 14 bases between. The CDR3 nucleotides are TGTGCCAGCAGCCCACGACAGGCCCCGCAGTACTTC. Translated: CASSPRQAPQYF.

CDR3 in amino acids: CASSLDGLAGNRGETQYF. The CDR3 region has the DNA TGCGCCAGCAGCTTGGACGGACTAGCGGGCAACAGAGGAGAGACCCAGTACTTC. V and J are TRBV5-1 and TRBJ2-5, with 11 bases that match TRBD2. CDR1 and CDR2 from the germline V gene are SGHRS and YFSETQ. The ends lost 0 bases at V and 4 bases at J; junction bases unmatched: 11. The CDR3 covers 18 residues.

The CDR3 DNA reads as TGTGCCAGCACCCCAAACGAGGCTGCAGAGCAGTACTTC. Protein: CASTPNEAAEQYF. This chain links TRBV28 with TRBJ2-7; D is unresolved. Trimming left V 7 bases short and J 7 bases short, with 17 bases between. There are 13 residues in the CDR3. CDR1 MDHEN and CDR2 SYDVKM come from the germline V gene.

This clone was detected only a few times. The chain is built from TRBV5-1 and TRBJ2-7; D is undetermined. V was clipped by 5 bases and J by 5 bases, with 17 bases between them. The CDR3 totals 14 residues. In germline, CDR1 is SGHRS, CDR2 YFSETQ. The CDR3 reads CASREIEKVDEQYF. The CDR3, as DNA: TGCGCCAGCAGGGAGATAGAAAAAGTGGACGAGCAGTACTTC.

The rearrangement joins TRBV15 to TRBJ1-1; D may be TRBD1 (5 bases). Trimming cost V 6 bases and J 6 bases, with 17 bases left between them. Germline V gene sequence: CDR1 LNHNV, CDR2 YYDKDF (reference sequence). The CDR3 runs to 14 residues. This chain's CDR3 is CATRSFGGVSEAFF. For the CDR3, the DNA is TGTGCCACCAGATCCTTTGGGGGGGTCTCTGAAGCTTTCTTT.

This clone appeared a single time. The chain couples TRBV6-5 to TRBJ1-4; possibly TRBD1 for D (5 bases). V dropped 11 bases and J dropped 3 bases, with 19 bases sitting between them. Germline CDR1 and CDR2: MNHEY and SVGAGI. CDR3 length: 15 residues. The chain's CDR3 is CAAGGDRRANEKLFF. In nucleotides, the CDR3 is TGTGCCGCCGGGGGGGATAGGAGGGCTAATGAAAAACTGTTTTTT.

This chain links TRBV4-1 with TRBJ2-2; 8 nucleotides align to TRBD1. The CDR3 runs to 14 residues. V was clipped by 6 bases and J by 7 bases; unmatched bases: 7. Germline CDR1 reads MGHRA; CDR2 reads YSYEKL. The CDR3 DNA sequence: TGCGCCAGCAGGCCCCAGGGGGCGGACGGGGAGCTGTTTTTT. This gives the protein CASRPQGADGELFF.

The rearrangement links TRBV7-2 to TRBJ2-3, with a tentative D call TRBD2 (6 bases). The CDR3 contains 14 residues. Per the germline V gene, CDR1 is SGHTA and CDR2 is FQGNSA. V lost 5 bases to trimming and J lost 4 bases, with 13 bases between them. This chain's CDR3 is CASSPRAGSDTQYF. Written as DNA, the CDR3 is TGTGCCAGCAGCCCCCGCGCGGGGTCAGATACGCAGTATTTT.

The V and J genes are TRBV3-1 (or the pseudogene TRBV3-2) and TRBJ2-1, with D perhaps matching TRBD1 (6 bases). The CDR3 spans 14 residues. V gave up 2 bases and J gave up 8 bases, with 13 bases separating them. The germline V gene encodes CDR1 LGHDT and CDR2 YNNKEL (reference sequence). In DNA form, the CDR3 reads TGTGCCAGCAGCCAAAGGGAACAGGGCCATGAGCAGTTCTTC. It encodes CASSQREQGHEQFF.

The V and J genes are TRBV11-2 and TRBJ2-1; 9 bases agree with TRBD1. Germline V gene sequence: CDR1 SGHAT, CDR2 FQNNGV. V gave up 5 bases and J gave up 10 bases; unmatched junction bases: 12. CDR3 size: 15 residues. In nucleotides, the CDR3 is TGTGCCAGCAGCCGCGCCGGGACAGGGTCGGAGGAGCAGTTCTTC. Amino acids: CASSRAGTGSEEQFF. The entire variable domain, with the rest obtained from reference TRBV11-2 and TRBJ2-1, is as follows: EAGVAQSPRYKIIEKRQSVAFWCNPISGHATLYWYQQILGQGPKLLIQFQNNGVVDDSQLPKDRFSAERLKGVDSTLKIQPAKLEDSAVYLCASSRAGTGSEEQFFGPGTRLTVL.

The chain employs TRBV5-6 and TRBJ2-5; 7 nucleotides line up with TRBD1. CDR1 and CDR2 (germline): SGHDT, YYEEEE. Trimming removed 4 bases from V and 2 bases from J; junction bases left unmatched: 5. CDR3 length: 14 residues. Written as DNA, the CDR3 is TGTGCCAGCAGCGTAACAGGGGCGCAAGAGACCCAGTACTTC. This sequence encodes CASSVTGAQETQYF.

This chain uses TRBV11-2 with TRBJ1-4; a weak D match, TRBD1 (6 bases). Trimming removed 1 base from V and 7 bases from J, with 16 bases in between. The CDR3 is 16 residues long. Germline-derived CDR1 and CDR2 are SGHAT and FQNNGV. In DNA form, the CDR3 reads TGTGCCAGCAGCTTAGCCATGCGGGGGGCGGGTGAAAAACTGTTTTTT. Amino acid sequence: CASSLAMRGAGEKLFF. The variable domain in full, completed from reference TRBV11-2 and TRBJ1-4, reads EAGVAQSPRYKIIEKRQSVAFWCNPISGHATLYWYQQILGQGPKLLIQFQNNGVVDDSQLPKDRFSAERLKGVDSTLKIQPAKLEDSAVYLCASSLAMRGAGEKLFFGSGTQLSVL.

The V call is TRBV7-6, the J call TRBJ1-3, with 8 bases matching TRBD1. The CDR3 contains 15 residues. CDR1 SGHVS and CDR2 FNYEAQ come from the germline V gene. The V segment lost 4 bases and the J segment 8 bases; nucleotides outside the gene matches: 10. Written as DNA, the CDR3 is TGTGCCAGCAGCTCTGGACAGGGCGGGCCAGACACCATATATTTT. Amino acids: CASSSGQGGPDTIYF.

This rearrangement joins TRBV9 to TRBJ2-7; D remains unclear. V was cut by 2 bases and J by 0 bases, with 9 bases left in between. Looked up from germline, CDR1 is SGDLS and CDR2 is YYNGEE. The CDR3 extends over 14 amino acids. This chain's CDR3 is CASSVSLSSYEQYF. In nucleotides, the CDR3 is TGTGCCAGCAGCGTGTCACTCTCCTCCTACGAGCAGTACTTC.

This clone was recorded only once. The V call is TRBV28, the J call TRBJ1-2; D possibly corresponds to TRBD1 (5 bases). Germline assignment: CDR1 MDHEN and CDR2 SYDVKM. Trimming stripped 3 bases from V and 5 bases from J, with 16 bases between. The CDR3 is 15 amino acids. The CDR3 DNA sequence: TGTGCCAGCAGTTTCCTTCGGGACTTGGGGTATGGCTACACCTTC. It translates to CASSFLRDLGYGYTF.

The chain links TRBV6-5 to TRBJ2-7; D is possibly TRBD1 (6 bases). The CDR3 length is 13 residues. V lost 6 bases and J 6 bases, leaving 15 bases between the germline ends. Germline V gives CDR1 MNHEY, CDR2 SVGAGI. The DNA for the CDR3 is TGTGCCAGCAGACGGGACATTTTCAGCGAGCAGTACTTC. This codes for CASRRDIFSEQYF.

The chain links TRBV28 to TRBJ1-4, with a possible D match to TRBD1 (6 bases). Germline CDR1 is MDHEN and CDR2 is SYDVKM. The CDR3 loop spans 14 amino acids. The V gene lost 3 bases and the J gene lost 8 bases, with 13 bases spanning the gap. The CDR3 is CASSFSGAGEKLFF. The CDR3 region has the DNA TGTGCCAGCAGTTTTTCAGGGGCTGGGGAAAAACTGTTTTTT. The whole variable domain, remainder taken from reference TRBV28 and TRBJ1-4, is DVKVTQSSRYLVKRTGEKVFLECVQDMDHENMFWYRQDPGLGLRLIYFSYDVKMKEKGDIPEGYSVSREKKERFSLILESASTNQTSMYLCASSFSGAGEKLFFGSGTQLSVL.